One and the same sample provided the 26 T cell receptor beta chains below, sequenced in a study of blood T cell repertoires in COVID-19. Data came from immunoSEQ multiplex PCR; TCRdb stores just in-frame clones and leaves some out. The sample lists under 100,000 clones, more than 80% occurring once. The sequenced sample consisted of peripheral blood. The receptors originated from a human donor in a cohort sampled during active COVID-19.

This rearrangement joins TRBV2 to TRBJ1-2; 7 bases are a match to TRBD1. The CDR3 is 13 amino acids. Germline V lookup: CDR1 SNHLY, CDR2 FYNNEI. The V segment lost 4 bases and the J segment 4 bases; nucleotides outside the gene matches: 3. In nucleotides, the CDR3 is TGTGCCAGCAGTGCACAGGGGATCTATGGCTACACCTTC. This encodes CASSAQGIYGYTF.

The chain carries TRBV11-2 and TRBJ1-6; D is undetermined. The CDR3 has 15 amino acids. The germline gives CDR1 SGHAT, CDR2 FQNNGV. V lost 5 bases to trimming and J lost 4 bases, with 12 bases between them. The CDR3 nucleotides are TGTGCCAGCAGCGCGGCGGGGTATTATAATTCACCCCTCCACTTT. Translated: CASSAAGYYNSPLHF. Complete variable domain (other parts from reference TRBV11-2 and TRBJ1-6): EAGVAQSPRYKIIEKRQSVAFWCNPISGHATLYWYQQILGQGPKLLIQFQNNGVVDDSQLPKDRFSAERLKGVDSTLKIQPAKLEDSAVYLCASSAAGYYNSPLHFGNGTRLTVT.

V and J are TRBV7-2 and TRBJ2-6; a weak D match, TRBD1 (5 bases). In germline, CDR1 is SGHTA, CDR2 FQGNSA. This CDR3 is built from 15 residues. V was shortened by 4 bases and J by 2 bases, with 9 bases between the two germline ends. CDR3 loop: CASSYQGTGANVLTF. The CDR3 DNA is TGTGCCAGCAGCTACCAGGGTACTGGGGCCAACGTCCTGACTTTC.

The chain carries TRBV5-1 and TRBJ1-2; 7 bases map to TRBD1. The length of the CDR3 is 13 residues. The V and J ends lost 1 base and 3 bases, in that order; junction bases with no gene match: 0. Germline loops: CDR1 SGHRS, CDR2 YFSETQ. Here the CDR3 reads CASSLTGDYGYTF. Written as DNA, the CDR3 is TGCGCCAGCAGCTTGACAGGGGACTATGGCTACACCTTC. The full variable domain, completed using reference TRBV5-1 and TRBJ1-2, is KAGVTQTPRYLIKTRGQQVTLSCSPISGHRSVSWYQQTPGQGLQFLFEYFSETQRNKGNFPGRFSGRQFSNSRSEMNVSTLELGDSALYLCASSLTGDYGYTFGSGTRLTVV.

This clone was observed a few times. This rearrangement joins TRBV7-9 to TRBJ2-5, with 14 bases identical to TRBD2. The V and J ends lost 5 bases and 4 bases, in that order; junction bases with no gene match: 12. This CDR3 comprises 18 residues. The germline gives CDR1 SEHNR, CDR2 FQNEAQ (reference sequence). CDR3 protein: CASSLGTSGRRLGETQYF. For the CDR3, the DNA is TGTGCCAGCAGCCTGGGGACTAGCGGGAGACGGTTAGGAGAGACCCAGTACTTC. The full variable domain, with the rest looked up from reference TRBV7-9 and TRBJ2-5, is DTGVSQNPRHKITKRGQNVTFRCDPISEHNRLYWYRQTLGQGPEFLTYFQNEAQLEKSRLLSDRFSAERPKGSFSTLEIQRTEQGDSAMYLCASSLGTSGRRLGETQYFGPGTRLLVL.

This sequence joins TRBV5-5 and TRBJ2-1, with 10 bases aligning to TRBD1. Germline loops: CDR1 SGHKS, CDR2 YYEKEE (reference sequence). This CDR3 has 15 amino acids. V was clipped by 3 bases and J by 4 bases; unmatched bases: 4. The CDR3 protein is CASSSRDRGYNEQFF. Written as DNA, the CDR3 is TGTGCCAGCAGCTCGCGGGACAGGGGTTACAATGAGCAGTTCTTC.

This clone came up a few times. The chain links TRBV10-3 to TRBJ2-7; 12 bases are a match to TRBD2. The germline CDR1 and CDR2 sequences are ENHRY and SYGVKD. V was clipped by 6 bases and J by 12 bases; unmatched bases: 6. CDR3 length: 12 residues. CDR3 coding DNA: TGTGCCATCAGACTAGCGGGGGGCTTGTTGTACTTC. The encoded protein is CAIRLAGGLLYF.

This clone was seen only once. This chain's CDR3 is CASRGQETQYF. CDR3 DNA: TGTGCCAGCCGGGGGCAAGAGACCCAGTACTTC. The rearrangement joins TRBV28 to TRBJ2-5; D is possibly TRBD2 (6 bases). The CDR3 is made up of 11 amino acids. CDR1 and CDR2 (germline): MDHEN, SYDVKM. Between the trimmed V and J ends, which lost 8 bases and 2 bases, there was a span of 6 bases.

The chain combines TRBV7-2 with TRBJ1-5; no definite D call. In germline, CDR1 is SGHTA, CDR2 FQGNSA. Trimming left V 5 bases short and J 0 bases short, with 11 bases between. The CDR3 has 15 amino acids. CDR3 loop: CASSVGGSSNQPQHF. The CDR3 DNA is TGTGCCAGCAGCGTAGGAGGCAGTAGCAATCAGCCCCAGCATTTT. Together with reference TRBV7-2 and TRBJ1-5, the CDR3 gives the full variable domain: GAGVSQSPSNKVTEKGKDVELRCDPISGHTALYWYRQSLGQGLEFLIYFQGNSAPDKSGLPSDRFSAERTGGSVSTLTIQRTQQEDSAVYLCASSVGGSSNQPQHFGDGTRLSIL.

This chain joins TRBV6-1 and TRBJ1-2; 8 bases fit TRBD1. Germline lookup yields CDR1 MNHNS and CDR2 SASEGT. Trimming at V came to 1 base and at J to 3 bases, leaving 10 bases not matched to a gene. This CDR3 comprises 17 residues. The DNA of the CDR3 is TGTGCCAGCAGTGAAGGTATCGTGGACAGGGCCGACTATGGCTACACCTTC. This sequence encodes CASSEGIVDRADYGYTF.

This chain's CDR3 is CASSKGQGPNTEAFF. CDR3 nucleotides: TGTGCCAGCAGCAAAGGACAGGGACCGAACACTGAAGCTTTCTTT. The genes are TRBV21-1 and TRBJ1-1; the table's TRBD1 call for D was not verified on the DNA. TRBV21-1 is recorded as a pseudogene. The CDR3 contains 15 residues.

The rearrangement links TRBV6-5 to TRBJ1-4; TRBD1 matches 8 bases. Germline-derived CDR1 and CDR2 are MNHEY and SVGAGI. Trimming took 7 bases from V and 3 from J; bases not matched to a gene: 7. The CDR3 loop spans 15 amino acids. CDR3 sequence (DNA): TGTGCCAGCAAGCCGCAGGGGGCGTCTAATGAAAAACTGTTTTTT. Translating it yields CASKPQGASNEKLFF.

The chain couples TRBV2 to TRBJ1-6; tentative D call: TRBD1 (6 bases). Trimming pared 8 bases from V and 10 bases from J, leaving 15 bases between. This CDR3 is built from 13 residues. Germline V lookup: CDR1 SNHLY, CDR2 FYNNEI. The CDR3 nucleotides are TGTGCCAGCGTACAGGGTTCGTGGTCACCCCTCCACTTT. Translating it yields CASVQGSWSPLHF.

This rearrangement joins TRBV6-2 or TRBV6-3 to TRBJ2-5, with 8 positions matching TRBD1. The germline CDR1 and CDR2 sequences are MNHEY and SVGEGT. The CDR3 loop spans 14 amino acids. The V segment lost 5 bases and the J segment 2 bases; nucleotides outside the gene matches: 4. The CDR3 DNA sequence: TGTGCCAGCAGTCGACAGGGGTTACAAGAGACCCAGTACTTC. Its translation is CASSRQGLQETQYF.

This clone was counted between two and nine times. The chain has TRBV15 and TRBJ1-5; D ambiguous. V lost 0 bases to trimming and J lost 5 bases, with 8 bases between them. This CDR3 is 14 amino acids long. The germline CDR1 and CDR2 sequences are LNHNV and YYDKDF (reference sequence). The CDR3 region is CATSRDLADQPQHF. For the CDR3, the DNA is TGTGCCACCAGCAGAGATTTAGCCGATCAGCCCCAGCATTTT.

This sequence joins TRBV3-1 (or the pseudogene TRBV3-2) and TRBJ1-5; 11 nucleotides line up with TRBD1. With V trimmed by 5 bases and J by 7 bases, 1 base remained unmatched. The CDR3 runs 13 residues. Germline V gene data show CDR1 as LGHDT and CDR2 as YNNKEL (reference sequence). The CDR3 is CASSGTGGQPQHF. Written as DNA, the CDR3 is TGTGCCAGCAGCGGGACAGGGGGACAGCCCCAGCATTTT.

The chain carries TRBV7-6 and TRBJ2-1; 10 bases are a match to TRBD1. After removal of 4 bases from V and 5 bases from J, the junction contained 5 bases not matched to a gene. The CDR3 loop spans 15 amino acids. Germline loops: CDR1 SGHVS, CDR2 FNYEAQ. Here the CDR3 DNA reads TGTGCCAGCAGCTCAAACGACAGGGGGCACAATGAGCAGTTCTTC. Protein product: CASSSNDRGHNEQFF.

The CDR3 is CASSIRGRVAGELFF. The CDR3 region has the DNA TGCGCCAGCAGCATCAGGGGGCGCGTTGCCGGGGAGCTGTTTTTT. The chain uses TRBV5-1 and TRBJ2-2, with 8 bases matching TRBD1. Germline-derived CDR1 and CDR2 are SGHRS and YFSETQ. Trimming cost V 4 bases and J 6 bases; bases outside gene matches: 8. CDR3 length: 15 amino acids.

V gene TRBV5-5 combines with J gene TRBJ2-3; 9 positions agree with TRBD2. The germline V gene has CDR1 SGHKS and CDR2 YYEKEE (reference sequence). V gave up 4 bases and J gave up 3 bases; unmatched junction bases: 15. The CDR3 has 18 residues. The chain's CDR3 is CASSLRAGGFSATDTQYF. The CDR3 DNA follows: TGTGCCAGCAGCCTACGAGCGGGGGGCTTTTCAGCAACAGATACGCAGTATTTT.

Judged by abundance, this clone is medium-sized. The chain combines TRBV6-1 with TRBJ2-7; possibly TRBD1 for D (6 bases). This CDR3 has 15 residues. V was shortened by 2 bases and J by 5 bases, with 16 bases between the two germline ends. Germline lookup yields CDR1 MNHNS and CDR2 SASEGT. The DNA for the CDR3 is TGTGCCAGCAGTGAACTAACAGGGAGCACAAACGAGCAGTACTTC. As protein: CASSELTGSTNEQYF.

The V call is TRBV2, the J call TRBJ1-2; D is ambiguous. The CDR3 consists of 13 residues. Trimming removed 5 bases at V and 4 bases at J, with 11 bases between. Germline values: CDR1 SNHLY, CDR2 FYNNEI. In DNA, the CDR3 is TGTGCCAGCAGTCCGTTGGAGCTCTATGGCTACACCTTC. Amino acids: CASSPLELYGYTF.

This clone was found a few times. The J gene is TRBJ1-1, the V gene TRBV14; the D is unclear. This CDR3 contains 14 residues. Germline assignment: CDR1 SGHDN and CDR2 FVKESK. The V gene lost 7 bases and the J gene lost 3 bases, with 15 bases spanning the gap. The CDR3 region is CASTSLYRDTEAFF. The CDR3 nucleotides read TGTGCCAGCACCTCACTTTACCGGGACACTGAAGCTTTCTTT.

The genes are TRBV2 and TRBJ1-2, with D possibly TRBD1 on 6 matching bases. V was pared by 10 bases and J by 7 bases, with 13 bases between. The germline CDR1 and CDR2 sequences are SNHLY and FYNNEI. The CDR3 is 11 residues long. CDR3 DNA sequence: TGTGCCACCACAGGGAAGGTTGGCTACACCTTC. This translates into CATTGKVGYTF.

The CDR3 coding sequence is TGTGCCAGCAGCCGGGGGGGGGTAGATACGCAGTATTTT. Amino acid sequence: CASSRGGVDTQYF. The V gene is TRBV3-1 (or the pseudogene TRBV3-2), the J gene TRBJ2-3, with 7 bases that match TRBD2. Germline trimming cut 4 bases from V and 5 bases from J; bases unmatched to any gene: 3. CDR3 length: 13 residues. Germline values: CDR1 LGHDT, CDR2 YNNKEL (reference sequence).

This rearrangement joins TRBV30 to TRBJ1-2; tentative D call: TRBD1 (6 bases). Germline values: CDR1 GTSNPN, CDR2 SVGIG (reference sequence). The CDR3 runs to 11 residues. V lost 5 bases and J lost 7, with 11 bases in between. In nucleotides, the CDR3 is TGTGCCTGGGCCAGGGGTTCTGGCTACACCTTC. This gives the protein CAWARGSGYTF.

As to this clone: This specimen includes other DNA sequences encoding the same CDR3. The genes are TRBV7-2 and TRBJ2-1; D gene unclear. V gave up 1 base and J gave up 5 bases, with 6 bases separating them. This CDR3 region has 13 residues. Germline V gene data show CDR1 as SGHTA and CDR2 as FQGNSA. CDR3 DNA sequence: TGTGCCAGCAGCTTAGGCCAGAACAATGAGCAGTTCTTC. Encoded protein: CASSLGQNNEQFF.